This passage covers 14 T cell receptor beta chains from one sample sequenced in a study of control samples from healthy donors and cancer patients. Sequencing was performed with immunoSEQ multiplex PCR; in TCRdb, only in-frame clones are kept and a portion is missing. This table holds some 20,000 clones, roughly 80% found once. Source material: PBMCs. The receptors here all came from a man older than 75 with head and neck cancer.

This chain uses TRBV11-2 with TRBJ1-2; 7 positions agree with TRBD1. V lost 5 bases to trimming and J lost 8 bases; unmatched junction nucleotides: 14. Germline assignment: CDR1 SGHAT and CDR2 FQNNGV. This CDR3 region has 15 residues. The CDR3 region has the DNA TGTGCCAGCAGCACCGACAGGGAGTCAGCGGGGGGCTACACCTTC. This gives the protein CASSTDRESAGGYTF.

The V call is TRBV30, the J call TRBJ1-1, with a weak D call TRBD1 (6 bases). This CDR3 is built from 12 residues. The ends were cut back, 6 bases at V and 1 base at J, with 9 bases in the middle. Germline CDR1 and CDR2: GTSNPN and SVGIG (reference sequence). CDR3 coding DNA: TGTGCCTGTTCGGGACAGAACACTGAAGCTTTCTTT. Translating gives CACSGQNTEAFF.

Regarding this clone: One end of the junction does not line up with germline, which may come from a read error. The chain links TRBV10-3 to TRBJ2-2; maybe TRBD1 (5 bases). CDR3 size: 14 residues. In germline, CDR1 is ENHRY, CDR2 SYGVKD. Written as DNA, the CDR3 is TGTGTCATCAGCCCCCTGACAGAGACCGGGGAGCTGTTTTTT. Protein sequence: CVISPLTETGELFF.

J is TRBJ1-5 and V is TRBV30, with D tentatively TRBD1 (5 bases). The CDR3 spans 16 residues. V was shortened by 2 bases and J by 0 bases, with 14 bases between the two germline ends. Germline CDR1 reads GTSNPN; CDR2 reads SVGIG (reference sequence). CDR3 residues: CAWSPLGGSSNQPQHF. In nucleotides, the CDR3 is TGTGCCTGGAGTCCCCTCGGGGGATCTAGCAATCAGCCCCAGCATTTT.

The chain recombines TRBV6-5 with TRBJ2-1, with D possibly TRBD2 on 5 matching bases. The CDR3 is 14 residues long. Germline V gene sequence: CDR1 MNHEY, CDR2 SVGAGI. V was shortened by 7 bases and J by 3 bases, with 13 bases between the two germline ends. The CDR3 DNA is TGTGCCAGCACCGAGGGCCATCTCTACAATGAGCAGTTCTTC. Protein product: CASTEGHLYNEQFF.

The chain carries TRBV10-3 and TRBJ1-1; TRBD1 aligns across 10 bases. V dropped 10 bases and J dropped 2; count of bases not matched to a gene: 4. Germline values: CDR1 ENHRY, CDR2 SYGVKD. The CDR3 is made up of 13 amino acids. The DNA for the CDR3 is TGTGCCAGCAGACAGGGGGCTAACACTGAAGCTTTCTTT. Translation gives CASRQGANTEAFF.

This clone was observed a few times. The chain employs TRBV10-1 and TRBJ1-1; 8 bases fit TRBD1. Trimming cost V 2 bases and J 7 bases; bases outside gene matches: 9. CDR1 and CDR2 (germline): WNHNN, SYGVQD (reference sequence). The CDR3 consists of 15 residues. The CDR3 nucleotides are TGCGCCAGCAGTGAGCTGGCAGGGGGCGCGGGTGAAGCTTTCTTT. Translation gives CASSELAGGAGEAFF.

The chain is built from TRBV2 and TRBJ1-5; 9 nucleotides line up with TRBD1. This CDR3 is 14 amino acids long. V was clipped by 7 bases and J by 9 bases; unmatched bases: 10. Germline V gene sequence: CDR1 SNHLY, CDR2 FYNNEI. The CDR3 coding sequence is TGTGCCAGCACGAGACAGGGGGTGGAGATGCCCCAGCATTTT. Translated, it gives CASTRQGVEMPQHF.

There are a few counts of this clone. V usage is TRBV6-1 and J usage is TRBJ2-7; TRBD2 matches at 11 bases. Trimming cost V 1 base and J 2 bases; bases outside gene matches: 1. The CDR3 runs to 15 residues. Per germline, CDR1 MNHNS and CDR2 SASEGT. In nucleotides, the CDR3 is TGTGCCAGCAGTGAAGGGACTAGCGGGCCCTACGAGCAGTACTTC. This encodes CASSEGTSGPYEQYF.

The rearrangement joins TRBV30 to TRBJ1-2, with D unclear. V was pared by 5 bases and J by 4 bases, with 8 bases between. There are 11 residues in the CDR3. The V gene's germline CDR1 is GTSNPN and CDR2 SVGIG (reference sequence). The CDR3 region is CAWEVLYGYTF. CDR3 nucleotides: TGTGCCTGGGAGGTCCTCTATGGCTACACCTTC.

V is TRBV18 and J is TRBJ1-5; 7 bases fit TRBD1. Looked up from germline, CDR1 is KGHSH and CDR2 is LQKENI. Trimming cost V 6 bases and J 7 bases; bases outside gene matches: 12. The CDR3 contains 15 residues. CDR3: CASSPRGGGLQPQHF. In DNA form, the CDR3 reads TGTGCCAGCTCGCCTCGAGGAGGGGGCTTACAGCCCCAGCATTTT.

This chain joins TRBV6-1 and TRBJ1-2; D unclear. Per germline, CDR1 MNHNS and CDR2 SASEGT. The CDR3 totals 15 residues. V lost 2 bases and J 5 bases, leaving 15 bases between the germline ends. DNA of the CDR3: TGTGCCAGCAGTGAAATGGTGACTTGGGAATATGGCTACACCTTC. It yields the protein CASSEMVTWEYGYTF.

The table lists this clone with a few counts. The rearrangement uses TRBV7-9 and TRBJ2-2, with TRBD2 as a possible D gene (5 bases). The length of the CDR3 is 14 residues. V was trimmed by 1 base and J by 7 bases, leaving 10 bases between them. Germline assignment: CDR1 SEHNR and CDR2 FQNEAQ (reference sequence). This CDR3 reads CASSLGGPGGELFF. The CDR3 DNA is TGTGCCAGCAGCTTAGGAGGGCCGGGCGGGGAGCTGTTTTTT.

The rearrangement joins TRBV11-3 to TRBJ2-1, with D uncertain. V lost 3 bases and J lost 4, with 7 bases in between. The CDR3 is 13 residues long. Germline V gene lookup returns CDR1 SGHNT and CDR2 YENEEA. Here the CDR3 reads CASSLDGYNEQFF. CDR3 nucleotide sequence: TGTGCCAGCAGCTTGGACGGGTACAATGAGCAGTTCTTC.